The entry below gives a single TCR beta chain sequence along with its context. The CDR3 totals 13 residues. V lost 5 bases to trimming and J lost 2 bases, with 10 bases between them. From germline, CDR1 is MNHEY and CDR2 SVGEGT. This sample is drawn from a study of blood T cell repertoires in COVID-19. Clones were read by immunoSEQ multiplex PCR, and TCRdb kept only the in-frame ones, dropping some. The table has some 200,000 clones, roughly 85% seen once. Sequencing was carried out using peripheral blood. The receptor was isolated from a woman aged 18 to 35 who had recovered from COVID-19. This chain joins TRBV6-2 or TRBV6-3 and TRBJ2-7; a weak D match, TRBD2 (6 bases). In DNA form, the CDR3 reads TGTGCCAGCAGTGCGGGACTTACCTACGAGCAGTACTTC. Protein product: CASSAGLTYEQYF.